The T cell receptor (beta chain) described here comes from a study of a mutant IDH1 vaccine in newly diagnosed glioma. Study overall: Standard pretreatment was either radiotherapy, temozolomide, or, for most, radiochemotherapy with temozolomide.

For this clone: The antigen remains unidentified.

Study-level results: Induction of immune responses by the vaccine occurred in roughly 93% of patients.

Trimming removed 1 base from V and 3 bases from J, with 10 bases in between. CDR3 length equals 14 residues. From germline, CDR1 is MDHEN and CDR2 SYDVKM. Time point noted: week 47, end of study. The study gave 300 ug of mutant IDH1 20-mer peptide per vaccine dose, with topical imiquimod. Assay used: immunoSEQ multiplex PCR; TCRdb lists only in-frame clones, some missing. In the table there are about 94,000 clones, under 90% of which are singletons. This specimen was PBMCs, taken from a glioma patient whose treatment included an IDH1 peptide vaccine. This clonotype originated in a woman aged 45-65 years with glioma. V gene TRBV28 combines with J gene TRBJ2-7; D not certain. CDR3 in DNA: TGTGCCAGCAGTTTATCTCGGCAGCTCTACGAGCAGTACTTC. This translates into CASSLSRQLYEQYF.